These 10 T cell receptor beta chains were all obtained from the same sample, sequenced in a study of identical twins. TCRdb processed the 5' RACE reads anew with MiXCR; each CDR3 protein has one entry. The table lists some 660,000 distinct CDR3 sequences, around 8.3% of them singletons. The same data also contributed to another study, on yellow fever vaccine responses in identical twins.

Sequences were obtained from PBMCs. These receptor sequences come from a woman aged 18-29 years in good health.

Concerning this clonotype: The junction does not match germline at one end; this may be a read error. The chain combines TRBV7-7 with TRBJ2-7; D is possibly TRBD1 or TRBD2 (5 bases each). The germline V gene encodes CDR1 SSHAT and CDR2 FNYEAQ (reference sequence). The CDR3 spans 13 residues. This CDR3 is CASSLGSGSEQYF. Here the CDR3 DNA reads TGTGCTAGCAGCTTAGGCTCAGGGAGCGAGCAGTACTTC.

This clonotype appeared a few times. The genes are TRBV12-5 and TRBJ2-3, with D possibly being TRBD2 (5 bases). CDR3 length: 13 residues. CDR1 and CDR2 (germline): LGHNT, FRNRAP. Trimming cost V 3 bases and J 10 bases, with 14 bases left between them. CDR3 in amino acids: CASGLTGSTAQYF. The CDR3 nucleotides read TGTGCTAGTGGTTTAACGGGGTCAACGGCGCAGTATTTT.

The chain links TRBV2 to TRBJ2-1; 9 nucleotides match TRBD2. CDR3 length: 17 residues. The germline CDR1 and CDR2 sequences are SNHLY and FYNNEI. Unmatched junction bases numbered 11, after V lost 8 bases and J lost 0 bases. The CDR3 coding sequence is TGTGCCAGCCTCGGTCTAGCGGGAACCGACTCCTACAATGAGCAGTTCTTC. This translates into CASLGLAGTDSYNEQFF.

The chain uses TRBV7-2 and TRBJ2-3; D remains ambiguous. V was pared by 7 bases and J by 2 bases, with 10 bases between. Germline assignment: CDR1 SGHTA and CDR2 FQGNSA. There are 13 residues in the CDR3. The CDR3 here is CASTIFPTDTQYF. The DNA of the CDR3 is TGTGCCAGCACAATATTCCCCACAGATACGCAGTATTTT.

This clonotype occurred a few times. The CDR3 nucleotides are TGTGCCAGCAGCCTACGAATAGGGGCCGAGACCCAGTACTTC. This gives the protein CASSLRIGAETQYF. This chain connects TRBV14 to TRBJ2-5, with D perhaps TRBD1 (5 bases). The V end was cut by 4 bases, the J end by 5 bases, with 14 bases between. This CDR3 has 14 residues. Per germline, CDR1 SGHDN and CDR2 FVKESK.

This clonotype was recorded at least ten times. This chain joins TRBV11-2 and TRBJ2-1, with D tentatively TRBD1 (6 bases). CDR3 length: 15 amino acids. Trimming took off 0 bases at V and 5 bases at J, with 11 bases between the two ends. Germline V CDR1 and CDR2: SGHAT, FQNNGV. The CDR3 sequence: CASSLDLGQNNEQFF. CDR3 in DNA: TGTGCCAGCAGCTTAGATTTGGGACAAAACAATGAGCAGTTCTTC.

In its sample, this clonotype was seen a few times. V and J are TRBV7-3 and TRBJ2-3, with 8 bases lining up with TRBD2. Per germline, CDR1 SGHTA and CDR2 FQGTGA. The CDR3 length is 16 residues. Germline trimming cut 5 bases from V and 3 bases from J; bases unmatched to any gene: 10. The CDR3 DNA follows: TGTGCCAGCAGCACCGGGGGGGCCGTAAGGACAGATACGCAGTATTTT. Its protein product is CASSTGGAVRTDTQYF.

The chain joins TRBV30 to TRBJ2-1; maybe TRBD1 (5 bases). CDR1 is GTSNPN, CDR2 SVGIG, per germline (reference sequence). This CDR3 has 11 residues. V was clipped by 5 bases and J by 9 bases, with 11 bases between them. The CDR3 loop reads CAWASRVEQFF. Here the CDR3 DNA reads TGTGCCTGGGCTTCCAGGGTTGAGCAGTTCTTC.

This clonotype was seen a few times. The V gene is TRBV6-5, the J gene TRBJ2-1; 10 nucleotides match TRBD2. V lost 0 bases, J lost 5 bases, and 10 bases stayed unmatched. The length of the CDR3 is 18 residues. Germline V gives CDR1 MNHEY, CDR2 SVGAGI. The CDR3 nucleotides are TGTGCCAGCAGTTACTCCTACATTCTAGCGGGGGTCGACAATGAGCAGTTCTTC. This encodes CASSYSYILAGVDNEQFF.

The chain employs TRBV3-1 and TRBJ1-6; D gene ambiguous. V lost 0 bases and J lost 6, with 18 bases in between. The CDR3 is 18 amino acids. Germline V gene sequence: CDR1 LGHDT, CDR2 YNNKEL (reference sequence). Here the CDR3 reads CASSQDRDQTDRNSPLHF. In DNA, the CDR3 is TGTGCCAGCAGCCAAGATCGAGACCAGACGGATCGTAATTCACCCCTCCACTTT.